The 4 T cell receptor beta chains given below trace back to one sample, sequenced in a study of blood T cell repertoires in COVID-19. Clones were sequenced by immunoSEQ multiplex PCR, and TCRdb holds only the in-frame ones, with some missing. Of approximately 230,000 clones in the sample, 70% to 85% are singletons; the top ten hold about 9.6%. Input material: peripheral blood. The receptors originated from a man of 80 years or more with acute or convalescent COVID-19.

The chain combines TRBV21-1 with TRBJ1-1. TRBV21-1 is given as a pseudogene. This CDR3 is built from 15 residues. CDR3 coding DNA: TGTGCCAGCAGCAACCAAGAGGAAGAGAACACTGAAGCTTTCTTT. Translating it yields CASSNQEEENTEAFF.

J is TRBJ2-7 and V is TRBV7-9, with 9 bases fitting TRBD1. The CDR3 length is 15 residues. Per the germline V gene, CDR1 is SEHNR and CDR2 is FQNEAQ (reference sequence). Losses at the gene ends were 0 bases for V and 6 bases for J; bases not matched to a gene: 6. CDR3 in DNA: TGTGCCAGCAGCTTAGCGGGACAGGGAGTGAGCGAGCAGTACTTC. Translating gives CASSLAGQGVSEQYF. Using reference TRBV7-9 and TRBJ2-7 for the parts outside the CDR3, the full variable domain is DTGVSQNPRHKITKRGQNVTFRCDPISEHNRLYWYRQTLGQGPEFLTYFQNEAQLEKSRLLSDRFSAERPKGSFSTLEIQRTEQGDSAMYLCASSLAGQGVSEQYFGPGTRLTVT.

V gene TRBV19 combines with J gene TRBJ1-5, with TRBD1 matching 11 bases. V lost 4 bases and J lost 6; bases outside the gene matches: 8. CDR1 LNHDA and CDR2 SQIVND come from the germline V gene (reference sequence). The CDR3 totals 16 residues. CDR3 sequence reads: CASSTTGTGGTQPQHF. CDR3 coding DNA: TGTGCCAGTAGTACAACCGGGACAGGGGGAACTCAGCCCCAGCATTTT.

The gene calls are TRBV2 and TRBJ2-1, with 12 bases lining up with TRBD2. The CDR3 has 17 amino acids. Germline trimming cut 6 bases from V and 8 bases from J; bases unmatched to any gene: 14. CDR1 is SNHLY and CDR2 is FYNNEI in the germline V gene. CDR3 bases: TGTGCCAGCAGCCCCCCTAGCGGGAGGGCCCGGGGCGATGAGCAGTTCTTC. Translation gives CASSPPSGRARGDEQFF.